These 12 T cell receptor beta chains came from one sample sequenced in a study of graft-versus-host responses after intestinal transplantation (dated by TCRdb to the early 2020s). Library preparation employed the immunoSEQ multiplex PCR assay. This immuneACCESS table, as held by TCRdb, lists in-frame sequences with V and J called but not all clones. Of the missing ones, under half trace to an unresolved V gene in checked studies; the others have no known cause. Here the sample has roughly 110,000 clones; 85% to 95% occur a single time. Roughly 1.2% of the sample is in the top ten clones. What this sample's time point label stands for: cells obtained before transplantation from donor or recipient. Their cognate antigens are unknown. This specimen consisted of unstimulated CD8+ T cells sorted from spleen or lymph node cells, obtained before transplant. The receptors originated from a human donor who was the organ donor for an intestinal transplant.

This clone was observed once. CDR3 in amino acids: CASRPDQIQETQYF. In DNA form, the CDR3 reads TGTGCCAGTAGGCCCGACCAGATTCAGGAGACCCAGTACTTC. This sequence joins TRBV19 and TRBJ2-5; D is undetermined. Trimming cost V 6 bases and J 5 bases, with 16 bases left between them. CDR3 size: 14 residues. The germline V gene encodes CDR1 LNHDA and CDR2 SQIVND (reference sequence).

This clone was counted a single time. CDR3 sequence: CASSQSRDDEQFF. In DNA, the CDR3 is TGCGCCAGCAGCCAGTCCAGGGATGATGAGCAGTTCTTC. The gene calls are TRBV4-3 and TRBJ2-1; maybe TRBD1 (5 bases). Deletions cut 3 bases from V and 8 bases from J, with 11 bases between. Germline V lookup: CDR1 LGHNA, CDR2 YSLEER. This CDR3 has 13 amino acids.

This clone was seen only a few times. The chain employs TRBV5-1 and TRBJ2-4; D may be TRBD2 (5 bases). Germline loops: CDR1 SGHRS, CDR2 YFSETQ. The V gene lost 2 bases and the J gene lost 1 base, with 13 bases spanning the gap. This CDR3 region has 16 residues. CDR3 sequence reads: CASSFPAGPAKNIQYF. CDR3 sequence (DNA): TGCGCCAGCAGCTTCCCGGCGGGTCCTGCCAAAAACATTCAGTACTTC.

The chain is built from TRBV4-1 and TRBJ2-3; D unclear. Germline V CDR1 and CDR2: MGHRA, YSYEKL. V was cut by 1 base and J by 3 bases, with 8 bases left in between. The CDR3 spans 14 residues. The CDR3 reads CASSQGAWTDTQYF. Here the CDR3 DNA reads TGCGCCAGCAGCCAAGGGGCTTGGACAGATACGCAGTATTTT.

The chain has TRBV5-1 and TRBJ1-1; the D gene is possibly TRBD1 (6 bases). This CDR3 region has 13 residues. The V gene lost 4 bases and the J gene lost 3 bases, with 10 bases spanning the gap. Germline V gene sequence: CDR1 SGHRS, CDR2 YFSETQ. CDR3 sequence reads: CASSAGQYTEAFF. DNA for the CDR3: TGCGCCAGCAGCGCCGGACAGTACACTGAAGCTTTCTTT.

The V gene is TRBV5-4, the J gene TRBJ2-3; 10 bases map to TRBD2. CDR1 and CDR2 from the germline V gene are SGHNT and YYREEE (reference sequence). V was clipped by 4 bases and J by 0 bases; unmatched bases: 5. The CDR3 totals 16 residues. CDR3 region: CASSNMTSGSTDTQYF. The CDR3 nucleotides read TGTGCCAGCAGCAATATGACTAGCGGGAGCACAGATACGCAGTATTTT.

The chain joins TRBV2 to TRBJ2-7; D possibly corresponds to TRBD1 (6 bases). Germline V gene sequence: CDR1 SNHLY, CDR2 FYNNEI. CDR3 size: 14 residues. V was clipped by 6 bases and J by 0 bases, with 12 bases between them. The CDR3 bases are TGTGCCAGCAGCGGACAGACTCCCTCCTACGAGCAGTACTTC. Residues: CASSGQTPSYEQYF.

The chain uses TRBV9 and TRBJ2-2; 8 bases agree with TRBD2. V lost 0 bases, J lost 6 bases, and 1 base stayed unmatched. The V gene's germline CDR1 is SGDLS and CDR2 YYNGEE. The CDR3 runs to 14 residues. The CDR3 is CASSVAGGPGELFF. The CDR3 DNA follows: TGTGCCAGCAGCGTAGCGGGAGGGCCCGGGGAGCTGTTTTTT.

The chain employs TRBV5-5 and TRBJ1-3, with D uncertain. V dropped 2 bases and J dropped 6 bases, with 9 bases sitting between them. This CDR3 is 13 amino acids long. Germline lookup yields CDR1 SGHKS and CDR2 YYEKEE (reference sequence). The CDR3 region is CASSFIGENTIYF. The CDR3, as DNA: TGTGCCAGCAGCTTTATAGGAGAAAACACCATATATTTT.

The chain links TRBV29-1 to TRBJ2-7; D is possibly TRBD1 or TRBD2 (5 bases each). The germline V and J ends were trimmed by 4 bases and 4 bases, with 20 bases remaining between them. CDR1 SQVTM and CDR2 ANQGSEA come from the germline V gene. The CDR3 sequence is 15 residues long. CDR3 protein: CSVADGTEAYYEQYF. The CDR3 nucleotides are TGCAGCGTTGCTGACGGGACCGAGGCCTATTACGAGCAGTACTTC.

This clone has only one observation. The V and J genes are TRBV10-3 and TRBJ2-2; TRBD2 matches at 13 bases. The V gene end was trimmed by 3 bases and the J gene end by 6 bases; junction bases not matched to a gene: 4. Germline CDR1 ENHRY, CDR2 SYGVKD. The CDR3 has 16 residues. CDR3 region: CAISEGLAGAPGELFF. The CDR3, as DNA: TGTGCCATCAGTGAAGGACTAGCGGGAGCCCCCGGGGAGCTGTTTTTT.

This clone was seen just once. The chain combines TRBV9 with TRBJ1-6, with D uncertain. This CDR3 contains 17 residues. Germline lookup yields CDR1 SGDLS and CDR2 YYNGEE. V was shortened by 0 bases and J by 2 bases, with 12 bases between the two germline ends. The CDR3 sequence is CASSVDPGSTYNSPLHF. CDR3 nucleotides: TGTGCCAGCAGCGTAGACCCGGGAAGCACCTATAATTCACCCCTCCACTTT.